This T cell receptor beta chain was obtained from a study of blood T cell repertoires in COVID-19. Study at large: Both acute and convalescent COVID-19 samples were obtained from the United States, Italy and Spain. Nucleic acid was either cDNA or gDNA, and it came from T cells, B-cell-depleted T cells, or PBMCs.

V gave up 4 bases and J gave up 1 base; unmatched junction bases: 17. The germline V gene has CDR1 SGHDT and CDR2 YYEEEE. The CDR3 sequence is 19 residues long. The Seattle patients, enrolled during active infection, were followed longitudinally. Original methodology: Reference gene primer amplification gave nucleated cell count estimates. Generated by immunoSEQ multiplex PCR, the TCRdb table keeps only in-frame clones and is missing some. Clonal size and the V and J genes are those of that table, whereas D and trimming came from the DNA. The data show approximately 56,000 clones, with 89% seen just once and 43% held by the top ten.

The sequenced sample consisted of peripheral blood. The chain carries TRBV5-6 and TRBJ1-5; 7 bases are a match to TRBD1. The receptor comes from an older woman with COVID-19, enrolled during active disease. CDR3 residues: CASSRIREKGANSNQPQHF. CDR3 coding DNA: TGTGCCAGCAGCCGTATACGGGAAAAGGGGGCGAACAGCAATCAGCCCCAGCATTTT.